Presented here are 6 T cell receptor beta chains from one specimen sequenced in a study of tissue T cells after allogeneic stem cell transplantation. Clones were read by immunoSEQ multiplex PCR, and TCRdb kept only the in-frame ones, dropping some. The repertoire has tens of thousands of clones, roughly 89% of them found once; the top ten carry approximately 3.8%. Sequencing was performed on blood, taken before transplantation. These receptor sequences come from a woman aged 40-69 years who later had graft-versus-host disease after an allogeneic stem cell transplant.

In DNA form, the CDR3 reads TGTGCCAGCAGTTATCAGGGTCTGGAGCAGTTCTTC. The encoded protein is CASSYQGLEQFF. The V call is TRBV27, the J call TRBJ2-1; D is perhaps TRBD1 (5 bases). Germline assignment: CDR1 MNHEY and CDR2 SMNVEV (reference sequence). With 4 bases removed from V and 10 bases from J, the gap between germline ends came to 11 bases. The CDR3 runs 12 residues.

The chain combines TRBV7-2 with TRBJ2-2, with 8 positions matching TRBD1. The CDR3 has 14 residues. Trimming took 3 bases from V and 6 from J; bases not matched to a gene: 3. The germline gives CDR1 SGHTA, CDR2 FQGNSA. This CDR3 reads CASSFRGPAGELFF. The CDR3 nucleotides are TGTGCCAGCAGCTTCAGGGGGCCGGCCGGGGAGCTGTTTTTT.

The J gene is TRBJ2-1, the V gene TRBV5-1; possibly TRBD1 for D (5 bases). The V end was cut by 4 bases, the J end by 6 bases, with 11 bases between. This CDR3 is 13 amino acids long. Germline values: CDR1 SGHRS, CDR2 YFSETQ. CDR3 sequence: CASSVGLGNEQFF. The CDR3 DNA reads TGCGCCAGCAGCGTGGGGCTGGGCAATGAGCAGTTCTTC.

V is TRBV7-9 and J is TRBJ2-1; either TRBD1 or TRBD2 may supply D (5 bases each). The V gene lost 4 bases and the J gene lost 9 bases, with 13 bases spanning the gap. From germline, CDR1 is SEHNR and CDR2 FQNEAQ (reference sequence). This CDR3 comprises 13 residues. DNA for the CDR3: TGTGCCAGCAGCTATAGTGAGAGGGGTGAGCAGTTCTTC. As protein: CASSYSERGEQFF. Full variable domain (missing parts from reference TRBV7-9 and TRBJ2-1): DTGVSQNPRHKITKRGQNVTFRCDPISEHNRLYWYRQTLGQGPEFLTYFQNEAQLEKSRLLSDRFSAERPKGSFSTLEIQRTEQGDSAMYLCASSYSERGEQFFGPGTRLTVL.

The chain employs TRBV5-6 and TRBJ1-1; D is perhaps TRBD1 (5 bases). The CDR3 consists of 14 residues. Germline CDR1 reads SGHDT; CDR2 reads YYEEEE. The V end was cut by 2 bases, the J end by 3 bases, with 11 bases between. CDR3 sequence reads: CASSLGMGDTEAFF. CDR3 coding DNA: TGTGCCAGCAGCTTAGGTATGGGGGACACTGAAGCTTTCTTT.

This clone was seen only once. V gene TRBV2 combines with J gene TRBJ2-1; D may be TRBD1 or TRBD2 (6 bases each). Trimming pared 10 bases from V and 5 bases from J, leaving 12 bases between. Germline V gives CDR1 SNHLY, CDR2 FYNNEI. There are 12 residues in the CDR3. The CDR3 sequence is CATRGGDNEQFF. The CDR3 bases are TGTGCCACCAGGGGCGGGGACAATGAGCAGTTCTTC.